The 25 T cell receptor beta chains reported below all come from one sample, sequenced in a study of a mutant IDH1 vaccine in newly diagnosed glioma. Assay: immunoSEQ multiplex PCR; the TCRdb copy retains only in-frame clones and omits some. The data show 10,000 to 15,000 clones, roughly four fifths seen once. No cognate antigen is known for these TCRs. Time point: week 47, end of study. Each dose delivered 300 ug of mutant IDH1 20-mer peptide subcutaneously with imiquimod. This sample comprised PBMCs, obtained from a glioma patient whose treatment included an IDH1 peptide vaccine. Receptors were obtained from a woman between 35 and 50 years old with glioma.

The chain carries TRBV12-5 and TRBJ2-1; D is undetermined. There are 11 residues in the CDR3. Trimming removed 5 bases from V and 9 bases from J, with 8 bases in between. Germline CDR1 is LGHNT and CDR2 is FRNRAP. For the CDR3, the DNA is TGTGCTAGTGGTCTACAAACTGAGCAGTTCTTC. This translates into CASGLQTEQFF.

The chain recombines TRBV29-1 with TRBJ1-2; D gene unclear. V lost 0 bases, J lost 7 bases, and 12 bases lay in between. Per germline, CDR1 SQVTM and CDR2 ANQGSEA. The CDR3 covers 13 residues. CDR3 in amino acids: CSVEDLGRGGYTF. The CDR3 DNA reads as TGCAGCGTTGAAGACTTGGGGAGAGGTGGCTACACCTTC.

The table lists this clone with a count of one. The chain has TRBV4-3 and TRBJ2-7; 8 nucleotides agree with TRBD2. Looked up from germline, CDR1 is LGHNA and CDR2 is YSLEER. The V and J ends lost 4 bases and 7 bases, in that order; junction bases with no gene match: 12. The CDR3 spans 15 residues. The CDR3 reads CASSPGGTLFREQYF. The DNA of the CDR3 is TGCGCCAGCAGCCCGGGGGGGACCCTATTTAGGGAGCAGTACTTC.

This clone was seen a single time. This chain connects TRBV9 to TRBJ2-6; tentatively, D is TRBD2 (5 bases). The length of the CDR3 is 17 residues. Germline V gene lookup returns CDR1 SGDLS and CDR2 YYNGEE. With 2 bases removed from V and 0 bases from J, the gap between germline ends came to 12 bases. CDR3 bases: TGTGCCAGCAGCGTGACTATCCTACCCTCTGGGGCCAACGTCCTGACTTTC. It encodes CASSVTILPSGANVLTF.

V and J are TRBV4-2 and TRBJ1-5; D remains unclear. V was cut by 0 bases and J by 6 bases, with 6 bases left in between. The germline V gene has CDR1 LGHNA and CDR2 YNFKEQ. This CDR3 has 13 amino acids. CDR3 residues: CASSQDGVQPQHF. The CDR3 nucleotides are TGTGCCAGCAGCCAAGATGGGGTTCAGCCCCAGCATTTT.

J is TRBJ2-7 and V is TRBV28; D not certain. Looked up from germline, CDR1 is MDHEN and CDR2 is SYDVKM. With 4 bases removed from V and 4 bases from J, the gap between germline ends came to 17 bases. The CDR3 consists of 15 residues. CDR3 loop: CASSYSGVLGYEQYF. DNA of the CDR3: TGTGCCAGCAGTTACTCTGGGGTCCTGGGGTACGAGCAGTACTTC.

The gene calls are TRBV20-1 and TRBJ2-5, with unresolved D. The CDR3 has 11 residues. The V end was cut by 7 bases, the J end by 4 bases, with 10 bases between. Germline V gene lookup returns CDR1 DFQATT and CDR2 SNEGSKA (reference sequence). The DNA of the CDR3 is TGCAGTGTCAATGATGGAGAGACCCAGTACTTC. Amino acids: CSVNDGETQYF.

V is TRBV6-5 and J is TRBJ2-3, with TRBD1 as a possible D gene (6 bases). Trimming left V 5 bases short and J 8 bases short, with 11 bases between. This CDR3 is built from 12 residues. CDR1 and CDR2 (germline): MNHEY, SVGAGI. The CDR3 spells CASSNRVSTQYF. The DNA for the CDR3 is TGTGCCAGCAGTAACAGGGTGTCTACGCAGTATTTT.

CDR3 amino acids: CASSLAGQNNEQFF. The CDR3 nucleotides read TGTGCCAGCTCACTGGCGGGACAGAACAATGAGCAGTTCTTC. This chain joins TRBV18 and TRBJ2-1, with a tentative D call TRBD1 (7 bases). The germline CDR1 and CDR2 sequences are KGHSH and LQKENI. The CDR3 is made up of 14 amino acids. V shed 4 bases and J shed 5 bases, with 12 bases lying between them.

In the case of this clone: The same CDR3 is also encoded by other DNA sequences in this sample. This chain connects TRBV7-3 to TRBJ1-2, with TRBD1 matching over 7 bases. Germline loops: CDR1 SGHTA, CDR2 FQGTGA. V trimming: 1 base; J trimming: 8 bases; junction bases outside the gene matches: 4. The CDR3 totals 13 residues. CDR3 DNA sequence: TGTGCCAGCAGCTTAAGACAGGGTGGGGGCTACACCTTC. It yields the protein CASSLRQGGGYTF.

The table lists this clone with a few counts. The V gene is TRBV9, the J gene TRBJ1-1; D may be TRBD1 (5 bases). The germline V and J ends were trimmed by 1 base and 6 bases, with 10 bases remaining between them. Germline V CDR1 and CDR2: SGDLS, YYNGEE. The CDR3 consists of 13 residues. The CDR3 region has the DNA TGTGCCAGCAGCGTACCGGGGGGTCCTGAAGCTTTCTTT. It is translated as CASSVPGGPEAFF.

This clone has more than one count but fewer than ten. This sequence joins TRBV29-1 and TRBJ1-1; a weak D match, TRBD1 (5 bases). With 7 bases removed from V and 3 bases from J, the gap between germline ends came to 12 bases. Germline V gene sequence: CDR1 SQVTM, CDR2 ANQGSEA. The CDR3 extends over 12 amino acids. CDR3 coding DNA: TGCAGCGGGAGTCGGGGGTACACTGAAGCTTTCTTT. Translating it yields CSGSRGYTEAFF.

This clone was observed once. The chain employs TRBV5-8 and TRBJ2-1; possible D gene TRBD1, 5 bases. The V gene's germline CDR1 is SGHTS and CDR2 YDEGEE. Between the trimmed V and J ends, which lost 1 base and 5 bases, there was a span of 10 bases. This CDR3 comprises 14 residues. CDR3 DNA sequence: TGTGCCAGCAGCTTGAGCAGGGTACACAATGAGCAGTTCTTC. It encodes CASSLSRVHNEQFF.

The J gene is TRBJ1-5, the V gene TRBV6-6; D might be TRBD1 (5 bases). V was trimmed by 6 bases and J by 5 bases, leaving 20 bases between them. The germline CDR1 and CDR2 sequences are MNHNY and SVGAGI (reference sequence). The CDR3 totals 16 residues. DNA of the CDR3: TGTGCCAGCAGAGACGAGGGTCCGGAGGGGTATCAGCCCCAGCATTTT. Protein product: CASRDEGPEGYQPQHF.

This clone has only one observation. This rearrangement joins TRBV7-8 to TRBJ2-2; 12 bases match TRBD2. Unmatched junction bases numbered 7, after V lost 8 bases and J lost 6 bases. The CDR3 loop spans 15 amino acids. The germline gives CDR1 SGHVS, CDR2 FQNEAQ. The CDR3 spells CASVPSGGAAGELFF. The CDR3 DNA follows: TGTGCCAGCGTTCCTAGCGGGGGGGCCGCCGGGGAGCTGTTTTTT.

The rearrangement links TRBV7-3 to TRBJ2-1, with 11 bases identical to TRBD1. CDR3 length: 15 residues. The V and J ends lost 5 bases and 9 bases, in that order; junction bases with no gene match: 9. The germline CDR1 and CDR2 sequences are SGHTA and FQGTGA. CDR3 in amino acids: CASSPQGQGETEQFF. CDR3 in DNA: TGTGCCAGCAGCCCGCAGGGACAGGGGGAAACTGAGCAGTTCTTC.

This chain uses TRBV30 with TRBJ2-5; D tentatively reads TRBD1 or TRBD2 (5 bases each). Germline CDR1 is GTSNPN and CDR2 is SVGIG (reference sequence). Trimming shortened V by 3 bases and J by 5 bases, and 10 bases separated the two germline ends. CDR3 length: 12 amino acids. CDR3 protein: CAWRGVGETQYF. The CDR3 DNA is TGTGCCTGGAGGGGGGTTGGTGAGACCCAGTACTTC.

The V call is TRBV6-6, the J call TRBJ2-2; D is possibly TRBD1 (5 bases). The V end lost 2 bases, the J end lost 6 bases, and 13 bases lay between the germline ends. Germline CDR1 and CDR2: MNHNY and SVGAGI (reference sequence). The CDR3 loop spans 15 amino acids. CDR3 protein: CASSYRTRVAGELFF. CDR3 DNA: TGTGCCAGCAGTTACAGGACACGGGTGGCCGGGGAGCTGTTTTTT.

The CDR3 here is CASSLAGTPGDTQYF. The CDR3 nucleotides read TGTGCCAGCAGTTTAGCGGGGACGCCGGGGGATACGCAGTATTTT. The chain joins TRBV6-5 to TRBJ2-3, with 8 bases lining up with TRBD2. The V and J ends lost 4 bases and 6 bases, in that order; junction bases with no gene match: 9. CDR1 MNHEY and CDR2 SVGAGI come from the germline V gene. The CDR3 loop spans 15 amino acids.

V and J are TRBV6-6 and TRBJ1-2; 8 nucleotides align to TRBD1. The CDR3 has 13 amino acids. CDR1 and CDR2 from the germline V gene are MNHNY and SVGAGI (reference sequence). V lost 5 bases, J lost 6 bases, and 5 bases stayed unmatched. CDR3 sequence reads: CASSRTGSNGYTF. As DNA, the CDR3 is TGTGCCAGCAGTCGGACAGGGAGCAATGGCTACACCTTC.

This clone was counted between two and nine times. One end of the junction does not line up with germline, which may come from a read error. The V gene is TRBV7-7, the J gene TRBJ2-1; TRBD1 might be the D (6 bases). The CDR3 is 13 amino acids. CDR1 and CDR2 (germline): SSHAT, FNYEAQ (reference sequence). CDR3 nucleotides: TGTGCTAGCAGCCTCGACAGGAAGGATGAGCAGTTCTTC. Its protein is CASSLDRKDEQFF.

This chain links TRBV6-5 with TRBJ1-6, with D tentatively TRBD1 (6 bases). Trimming pared 6 bases from V and 7 bases from J, leaving 10 bases between. CDR1 and CDR2 from the germline V gene are MNHEY and SVGAGI. This CDR3 has 13 amino acids. CDR3 loop: CASRTGPNSPLHF. Written as DNA, the CDR3 is TGTGCCAGCAGGACAGGCCCCAATTCACCCCTCCACTTT.

This clone was recorded once. The genes are TRBV30 and TRBJ1-1; D is perhaps TRBD1 (5 bases). The CDR3 runs 14 residues. CDR1 is GTSNPN and CDR2 is SVGIG in the germline V gene (reference sequence). Trimming stripped 2 bases from V and 0 bases from J, with 10 bases between. The CDR3 DNA follows: TGTGCCTGGAGTAGGGACTCGATGAACACTGAAGCTTTCTTT. It specifies CAWSRDSMNTEAFF.

The DNA of the CDR3 is TGTGCCATCCAGGGTGAGGTTAGGGGTTCGGCTTTCTTT. Translation: CAIQGEVRGSAFF. The rearrangement uses TRBV10-3 and TRBJ1-1; D might be TRBD1 (5 bases). The V gene's germline CDR1 is ENHRY and CDR2 SYGVKD. The CDR3 totals 13 residues. With 8 bases removed from V and 11 bases from J, the gap between germline ends came to 21 bases.

This clone was detected a few times. The chain uses TRBV21-1 and TRBJ2-1; no check of the table's D call, TRBD2, against the DNA was made. TRBV21-1 is termed a pseudogene. This CDR3 is built from 14 residues. The CDR3 DNA is TGTGCCAGCAGCAAAGTTGAGTCAAACAATGAGCAGTTCTTC. It codes for CASSKVESNNEQFF.